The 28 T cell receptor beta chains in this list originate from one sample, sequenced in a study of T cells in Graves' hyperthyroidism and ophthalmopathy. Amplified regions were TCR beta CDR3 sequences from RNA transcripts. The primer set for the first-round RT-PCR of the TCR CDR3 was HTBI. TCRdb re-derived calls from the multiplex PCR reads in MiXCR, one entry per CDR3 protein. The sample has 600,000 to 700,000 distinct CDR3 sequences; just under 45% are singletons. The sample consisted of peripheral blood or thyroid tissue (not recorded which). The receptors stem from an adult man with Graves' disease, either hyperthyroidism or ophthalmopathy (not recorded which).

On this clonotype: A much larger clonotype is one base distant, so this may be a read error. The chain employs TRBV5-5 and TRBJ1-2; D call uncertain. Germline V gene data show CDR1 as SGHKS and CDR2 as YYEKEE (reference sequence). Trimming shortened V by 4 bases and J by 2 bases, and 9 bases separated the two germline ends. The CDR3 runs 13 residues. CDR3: CASSQVGNYGYTF. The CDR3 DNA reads TGTGCCAGCAGCCAGGTCGGGAACTATGGCTACACCTTC.

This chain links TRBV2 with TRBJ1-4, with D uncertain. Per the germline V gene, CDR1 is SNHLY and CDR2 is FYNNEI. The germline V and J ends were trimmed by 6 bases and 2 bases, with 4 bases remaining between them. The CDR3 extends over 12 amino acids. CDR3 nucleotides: TGTGCCAGCAGGACTACTAATGAAAAACTGTTTTTT. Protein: CASRTTNEKLFF.

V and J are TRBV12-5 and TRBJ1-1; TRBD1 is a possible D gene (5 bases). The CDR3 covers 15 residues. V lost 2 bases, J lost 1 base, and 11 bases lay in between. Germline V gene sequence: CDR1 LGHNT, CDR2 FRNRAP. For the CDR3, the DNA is TGTGCTAGTGGTTTGTGGGGCTTCGGGAACACTGAAGCTTTCTTT. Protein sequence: CASGLWGFGNTEAFF.

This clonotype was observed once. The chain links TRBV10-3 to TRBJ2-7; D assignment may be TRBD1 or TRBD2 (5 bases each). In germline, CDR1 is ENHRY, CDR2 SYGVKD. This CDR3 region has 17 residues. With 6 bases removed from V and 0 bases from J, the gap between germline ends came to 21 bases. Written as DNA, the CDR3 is TGTGCCATCAGCAGGGAGTCCGGGCAAACCCACTCCTACGAGCAGTACTTC. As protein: CAISRESGQTHSYEQYF.

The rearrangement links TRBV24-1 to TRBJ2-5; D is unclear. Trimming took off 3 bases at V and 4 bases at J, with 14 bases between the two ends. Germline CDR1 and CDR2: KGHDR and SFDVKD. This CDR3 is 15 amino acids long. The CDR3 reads CATSDSFPSGETQYF. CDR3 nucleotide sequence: TGTGCCACCAGTGATAGTTTTCCTAGTGGAGAGACCCAGTACTTC.

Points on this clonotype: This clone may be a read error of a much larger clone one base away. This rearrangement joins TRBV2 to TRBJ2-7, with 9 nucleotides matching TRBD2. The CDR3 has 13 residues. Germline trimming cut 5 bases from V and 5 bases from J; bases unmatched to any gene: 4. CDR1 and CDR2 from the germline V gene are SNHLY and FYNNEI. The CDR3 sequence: CASSLGLADEQYF. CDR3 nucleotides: TGTGCCAGCAGTTTGGGACTAGCAGACGAGCAGTACTTC.

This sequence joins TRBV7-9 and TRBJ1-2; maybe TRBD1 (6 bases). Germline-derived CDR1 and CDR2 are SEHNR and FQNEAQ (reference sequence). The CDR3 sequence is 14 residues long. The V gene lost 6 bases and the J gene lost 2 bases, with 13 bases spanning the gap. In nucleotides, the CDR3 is TGTGCCAGCAGTGAAGCGGGACAAAACTATGGCTACACCTTC. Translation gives CASSEAGQNYGYTF.

CDR3 sequence: CSAERGNRDESGNTIYF. CDR3 DNA sequence: TGCAGTGCTGAGAGGGGCAACAGGGATGAGTCTGGAAACACCATATATTTT. V usage is TRBV20-1 and J usage is TRBJ1-3; D may be TRBD1 (6 bases). Germline CDR1 and CDR2: DFQATT and SNEGSKA (reference sequence). This CDR3 has 17 residues. V was pared by 5 bases and J by 1 base, with 21 bases between.

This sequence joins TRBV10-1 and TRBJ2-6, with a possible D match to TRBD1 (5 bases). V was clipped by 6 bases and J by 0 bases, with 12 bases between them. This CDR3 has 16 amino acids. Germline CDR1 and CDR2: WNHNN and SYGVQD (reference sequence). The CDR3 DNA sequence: TGCGCCAGCAGCTGGCAGGGTACCTCTGGGGCCAACGTCCTGACTTTC. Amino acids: CASSWQGTSGANVLTF.

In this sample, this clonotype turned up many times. The CDR3 bases are TGTGCCAGCAGCCGACGGGACAGAAACACTGAAGCTTTCTTT. Its translation: CASSRRDRNTEAFF. This chain connects TRBV7-9 to TRBJ1-1, with 7 bases aligning to TRBD1. There are 14 residues in the CDR3. Germline assignment: CDR1 SEHNR and CDR2 FQNEAQ (reference sequence). Trimming at V came to 5 bases and at J to 2 bases, leaving 5 bases not matched to a gene.

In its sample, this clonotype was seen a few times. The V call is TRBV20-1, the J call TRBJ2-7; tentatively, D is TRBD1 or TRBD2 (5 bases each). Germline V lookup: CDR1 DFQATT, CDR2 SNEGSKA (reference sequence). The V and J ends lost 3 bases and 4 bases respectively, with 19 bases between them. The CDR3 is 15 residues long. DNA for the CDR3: TGCAGTGCTAGTCCTGGGACGGGGTCGCGGTACGAGCAGTACTTC. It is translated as CSASPGTGSRYEQYF.

The CDR3 region has the DNA TGTGCCAGCAGCTTGTTACCTTCAAATGAAAAACTGTTTTTT. Amino acid sequence: CASSLLPSNEKLFF. The chain carries TRBV5-5 and TRBJ1-4; D call uncertain. Germline CDR1 is SGHKS and CDR2 is YYEKEE (reference sequence). Deletions cut 1 base from V and 5 bases from J, with 9 bases between. The CDR3 contains 14 residues.

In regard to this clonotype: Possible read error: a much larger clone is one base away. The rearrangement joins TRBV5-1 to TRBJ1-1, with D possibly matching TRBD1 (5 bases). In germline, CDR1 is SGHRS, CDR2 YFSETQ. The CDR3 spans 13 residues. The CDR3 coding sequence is TGCACCAGCAGCTTGGGGGTGGCGGCTGAAGCTTTCTTT. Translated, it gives CTSSLGVAAEAFF.

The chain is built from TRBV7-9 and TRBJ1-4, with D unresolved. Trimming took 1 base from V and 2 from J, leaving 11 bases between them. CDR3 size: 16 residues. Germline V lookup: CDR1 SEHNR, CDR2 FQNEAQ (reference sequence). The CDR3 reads CASSLVAERTNEKLFF. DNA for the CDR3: TGTGCCAGCAGCTTAGTAGCAGAAAGGACTAATGAAAAACTGTTTTTT. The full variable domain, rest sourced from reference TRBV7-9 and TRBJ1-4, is DTGVSQNPRHKITKRGQNVTFRCDPISEHNRLYWYRQTLGQGPEFLTYFQNEAQLEKSRLLSDRFSAERPKGSFSTLEIQRTEQGDSAMYLCASSLVAERTNEKLFFGSGTQLSVL.

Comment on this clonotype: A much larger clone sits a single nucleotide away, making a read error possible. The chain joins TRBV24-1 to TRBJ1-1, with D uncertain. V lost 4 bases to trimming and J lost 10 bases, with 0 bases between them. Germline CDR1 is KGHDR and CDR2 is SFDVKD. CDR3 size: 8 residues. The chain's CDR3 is CATSEAFF. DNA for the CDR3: TGTGCCACCAGTGAAGCTTTCTTT.

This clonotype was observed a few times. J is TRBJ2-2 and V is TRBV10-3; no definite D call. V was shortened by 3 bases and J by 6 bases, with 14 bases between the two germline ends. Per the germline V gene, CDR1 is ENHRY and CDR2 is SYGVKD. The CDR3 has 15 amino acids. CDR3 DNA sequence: TGTGCCATCAGTGATGTGTCGCGTGGGCCCGGGGAGCTGTTTTTT. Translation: CAISDVSRGPGELFF.

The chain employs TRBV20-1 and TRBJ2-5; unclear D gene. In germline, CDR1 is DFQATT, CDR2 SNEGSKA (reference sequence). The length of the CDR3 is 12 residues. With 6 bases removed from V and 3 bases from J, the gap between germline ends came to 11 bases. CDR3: CSARTDKETQYF. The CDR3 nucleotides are TGCAGTGCAAGAACAGATAAAGAGACCCAGTACTTC.

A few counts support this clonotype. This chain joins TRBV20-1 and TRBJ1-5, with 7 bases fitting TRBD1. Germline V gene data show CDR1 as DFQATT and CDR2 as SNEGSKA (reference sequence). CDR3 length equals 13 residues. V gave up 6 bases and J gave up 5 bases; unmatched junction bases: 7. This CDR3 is CSAPTGRDQPQHF. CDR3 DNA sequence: TGCAGTGCGCCGACAGGGAGGGATCAGCCCCAGCATTTT.

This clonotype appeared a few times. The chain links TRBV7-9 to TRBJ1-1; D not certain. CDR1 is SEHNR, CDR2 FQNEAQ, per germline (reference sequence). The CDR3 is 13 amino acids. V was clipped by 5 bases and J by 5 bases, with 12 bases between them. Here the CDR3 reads CASSPGPATEAFF. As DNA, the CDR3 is TGTGCCAGCAGCCCCGGCCCCGCTACTGAAGCTTTCTTT.

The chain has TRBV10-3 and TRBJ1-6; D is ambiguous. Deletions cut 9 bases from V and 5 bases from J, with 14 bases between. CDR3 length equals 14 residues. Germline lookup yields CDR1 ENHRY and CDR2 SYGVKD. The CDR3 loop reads CAIKPGRNNSPLHF. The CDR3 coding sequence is TGTGCCATTAAGCCCGGACGTAATAATTCACCCCTCCACTTT.

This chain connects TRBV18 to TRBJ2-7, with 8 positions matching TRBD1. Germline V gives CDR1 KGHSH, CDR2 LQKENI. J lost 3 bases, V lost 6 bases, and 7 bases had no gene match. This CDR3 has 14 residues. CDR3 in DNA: TGTGCCAGCTCCGATCAGGGGGCAGGCTACGAGCAGTACTTC. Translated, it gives CASSDQGAGYEQYF.

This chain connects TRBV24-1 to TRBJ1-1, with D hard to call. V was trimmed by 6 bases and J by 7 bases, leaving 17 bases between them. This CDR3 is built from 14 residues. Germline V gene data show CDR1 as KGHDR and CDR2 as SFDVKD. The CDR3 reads CATSWSGGLGEAFF. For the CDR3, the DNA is TGTGCCACCAGTTGGTCGGGAGGGCTAGGTGAAGCTTTCTTT.

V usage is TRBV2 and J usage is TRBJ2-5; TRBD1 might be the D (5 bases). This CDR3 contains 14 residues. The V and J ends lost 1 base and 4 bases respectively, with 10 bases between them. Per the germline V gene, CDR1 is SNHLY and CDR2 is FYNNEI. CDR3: CASSEERGTETQYF. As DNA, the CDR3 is TGTGCCAGCAGTGAAGAAAGGGGTACAGAGACCCAGTACTTC.

This chain's CDR3 is CAISELGTPTYNSPLHF. The CDR3 nucleotides are TGTGCCATCAGTGAACTCGGGACACCGACTTATAATTCACCCCTCCACTTT. The chain has TRBV10-3 and TRBJ1-6; D is possibly TRBD1 (6 bases). Germline assignment: CDR1 ENHRY and CDR2 SYGVKD. Trimming took 3 bases from V and 4 from J, leaving 16 bases between them. The CDR3 contains 17 residues.

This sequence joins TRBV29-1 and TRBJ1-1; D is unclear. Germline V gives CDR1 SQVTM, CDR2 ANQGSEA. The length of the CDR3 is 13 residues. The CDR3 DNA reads TGCAGTGCTAGTGGTACCGGGGATACTGAAGCTTTCTTT. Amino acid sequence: CSASGTGDTEAFF. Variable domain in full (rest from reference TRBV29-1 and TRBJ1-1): SAVISQKPSRDICQRGTSLTIQCQVDSQVTMMFWYRQQPGQSLTLIATANQGSEATYESGFVIDKFPISRPNLTFSTLTVSNMSPEDSSIYLCSASGTGDTEAFFGQGTRLTVV.

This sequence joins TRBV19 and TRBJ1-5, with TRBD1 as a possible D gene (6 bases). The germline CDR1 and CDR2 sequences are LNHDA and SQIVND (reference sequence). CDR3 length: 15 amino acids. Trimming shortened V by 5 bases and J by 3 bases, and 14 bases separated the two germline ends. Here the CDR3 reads CASSEFHRANQPQHF. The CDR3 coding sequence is TGTGCCAGTAGTGAGTTCCACAGGGCCAATCAGCCCCAGCATTTT.

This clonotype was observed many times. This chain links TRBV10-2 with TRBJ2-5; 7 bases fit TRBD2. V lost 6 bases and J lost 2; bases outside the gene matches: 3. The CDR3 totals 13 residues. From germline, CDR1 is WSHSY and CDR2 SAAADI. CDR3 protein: CASSGLDQETQYF. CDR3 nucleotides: TGCGCCAGCAGCGGACTAGATCAAGAGACCCAGTACTTC.

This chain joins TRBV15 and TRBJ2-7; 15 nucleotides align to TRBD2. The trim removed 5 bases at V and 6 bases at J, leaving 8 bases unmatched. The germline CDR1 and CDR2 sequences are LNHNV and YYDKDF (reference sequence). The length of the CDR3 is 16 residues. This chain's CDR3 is CATSGVQGLAGGEQYF. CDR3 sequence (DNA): TGTGCCACCAGCGGAGTGCAGGGACTAGCGGGAGGCGAGCAGTACTTC.